This T cell receptor beta chain was recovered during a study of cytomegalovirus exposure and HLA in healthy donors (dated by TCRdb to the late 2010s). Background for the entire study: According to an earlier analysis of 587 of the donors, 150 million to 200 million T cells yielded some 120 million unique TCR beta sequences and about 280 Gb of sequence data. An earlier analysis of some 500 of the donors applied high-throughput TCR beta sequencing to assess whether each TCR beta V gene segment acted as functional or pseudogenic. Of the 398 genotyped donors, around 81% fell in the genetic ancestry cluster associated with self-reported Caucasian donors. The study was designed to test whether signatures of past pathogen exposure could be identified by cataloging public T cell receptors. The study used immunosequencing to profile the T cell repertoires of about 670 subjects and linked those repertoires to cytomegalovirus serostatus. A later genetic analysis used genome-wide SNP genotypes for 398 of the 666 donors, treating that subset as a discovery cohort. Along with the approximately 620-subject first cohort, a separate validation cohort of more than 90 different subjects was used. Rather than using new phenotypic data, the later analysis identified candidate immune exposures from TCR beta sequences and from how often those sequences occurred across donors. HLA typing included class I and class II loci at four-digit resolution. To predict cytomegalovirus infection status, the study combined high-throughput TCR immunosequencing, statistical association of individual TCRs with disease status, and machine learning. The number of typed donors differed by locus: roughly 620-640 for A, B, C, DRB1 and DQB1; 500 to 550 for DQA1; 606 for DPA1; and 400 to 480 for DPB1. An early release that covered roughly 600 HLA-typed donors contained approximately 300 gigabases of sequencing data and tens of millions of unique TCR sequences. A later analysis re-examined previously published TCR beta repertoires from roughly 650 donors and added high-resolution HLA genotyping to investigate patterns of TCR occurrence. Because of strong linkage in the cohort, 5 or 6 DR-DQ haplotypes were treated as single units for association and clustering. Every discovery cohort repertoire had been produced on one sequencing platform. Donor age, sex, ethnicity and CMV serostatus were compiled alongside the repertoire data. Across 398 genotyped donors of the cohort, an average of roughly 250,000 unique TCR beta nucleotide sequences per donor were sequenced, and approximately 19% of those sequences were non-productive.

For this chain, trimming is 4 bases at the V end and 4 bases at the J end, and the number of junction bases without a gene match is 7. The CDR3 contains 15 residues, cysteine and phenylalanine counted. Left in the record is the CDR3 DNA by itself, 45 bases read in frame from the first base. Per the germline V gene, MNHNS is the CDR1 and SASEGT is the CDR2. Libraries were prepared through the immunoSEQ multiplex PCR assay. A mixture of 60 forward primers for TCR Vbeta segments and 13 reverse primers for TCR Jbeta segments was used in the multiplex PCR. A multiplex PCR assay on genomic DNA amplified the CDR3 region of rearranged TCR beta genes. On the Illumina HiSeq System, the amplified TCR beta libraries were sequenced as 87-base-pair reads. From the authors' description of their analysis: Across the 670 or so repertoires, a later analysis counted 75 million to 90 million unique TCR beta chains, 9.5 million to 13 million of which were shared by at least two donors. A nearest-neighbor algorithm error-corrected the raw reads and collapsed the reads into unique sequences, merging closely related sequences to remove PCR and sequencing errors. Alignment of CDR3 sequences to IMGT reference sequences was used to assign V, D and J gene segments. For a sequence to be retained, a match of at least six nucleotides was required to both a V gene segment and a J gene segment. A rearrangement counted as productive if the CDR3 had no stop codons and remained in frame with V and J, and every other rearrangement counted as non-productive. CDR3 was defined according to IMGT convention as the region running from the second conserved V-encoded cysteine to the conserved J-encoded phenylalanine. The earlier analysis of 500 to 600 of the donors excluded sequences that lacked an unambiguous match to a single V gene segment. An earlier analysis of 587 of the donors classified V segments as functional when productive rearrangements were above 56.7% and as segregating when the standard deviation between donors was above 5%. A statistical classification framework was built for diagnosing cytomegalovirus status from the catalog of TCR beta chain sequences. A later analysis assigned V and J genes by comparing TCR nucleotide sequences with IMGT/GENE-DB human TR gene sequences. The TCRdist pipeline was used in a later analysis to assign CDR3 sequences and most-parsimonious VDJ recombination scenarios. In a later analysis, each TCR beta chain was defined by its CDR3 amino acid sequence together with its V-gene family, and reads without a unique V-gene family were excluded. A later analysis removed several hundred highly shared, low-generation-probability nucleotide sequences to deal with suspected cross-contamination and a sequencing artifact. In a later analysis, a clonal expansion index was calculated for each public chain from normalized within-repertoire ranks of inferred template counts. In a later analysis, generation probabilities were computed using a VDJ recombination model fitted to out-of-frame rearrangements, and the results were checked against IGoR. In a later analysis, TCR-TCR, TCR-HLA and TCR-CMV co-occurrence was scored with hypergeometric tests, and a repertoire-size bias correction was applied to TCR pairs. False discovery rates were estimated in a later analysis by permuting HLA or CMV assignments 20 times. In a later analysis, co-occurring TCRs were grouped using DBSCAN, with TCRdist sequence similarity added in when clustering inside HLA-allele-positive subsets. For co-occurrence clustering, repertoires with fewer than 30,000 or more than 120,000 public chains were excluded, along with roughly 5 repertoires with anomalous nucleotide sharing. As stored in TCRdb, this immuneACCESS dataset retains in-frame rearrangements with V and J assigned. A fraction of the clones does not appear; measured against another copy, unresolved V genes explain less than half of the discrepancy, and the remainder lacks a known reason. V and J calls and clone size come straight from that table; D and trimming were deduced from the DNA. Within this sample are around 110,000 clones, with around 74% of them counted one time only. Around 5% of the sample is held by the ten biggest clonotypes.

The cohort was made up of approximately 670 healthy bone marrow donors. At the time of sampling, every cohort member was nominally healthy, though immune exposures that went unrecorded were likely present. The donor tested CMV seropositive and was one of the 289 seropositive cohort members. A peripheral blood sample was provided by each donor, and peripheral blood mononuclear cells were used for TCR beta sequencing. The Qiagen DNeasy Blood Extraction Kit was used to extract genomic DNA from the blood cell samples. What the research found in general, with its limitations: In an earlier analysis of a few hundred of the donors, most TCR beta V segments were observed in productive rearrangements about 90% or about 30% of the time, broadly matching IMGT annotations. Correlated functional status among segregating V segments might be attributable to linkage disequilibrium, but an unknown experimental factor could not be ruled out. Immune exposure information for the cohort was limited to CMV serostatus. The sequencing pipeline was judged likely to have produced a cluster of highly shared sequence variants as a technical artifact. Strong co-occurrence of HLA alleles, especially DR and DQ, made assigning TCR associations to individual alleles difficult. In vitro tests confirmed that three of the cytomegalovirus-associated TCR beta chains recognize cytomegalovirus antigens. According to a later genetic analysis, donors in an Asian-associated ancestry cluster had fewer N-insertions in productive TCRs than the roughly 670-donor mean. Compared with equally common non-associated chains, HLA-associated TCR beta chains in a later analysis were more clonally expanded and had lower generation probabilities. Some 15 rarely observed V segments, including chromosome 9 orphons, were excluded from the earlier analysis of some 590 of the donors because counts were too low. Several of the top co-occurrence clusters appeared to be linked to parvovirus B19, influenza, CMV and Epstein-Barr virus, according to a later analysis. According to a later analysis, TCR association rates differed among HLA loci, with DRB1 alleles showing the most associated TCRs and HLA-C alleles showing the fewest. The presence/absence analyses assumed that sequencing depth was roughly uniform across donors, and that assumption may not be true. Because HLA typing was missing for some donors at each locus, association tests included only the typed subset. Because the 87-base-pair reads could not distinguish some IMGT-functional V segments, including TRBV6-2 and TRBV6-3, those segments were excluded. Most TCR sequences were seen in very few donors, while some public TCRs were found in many individuals. In a later analysis, most CMV-associated TCR beta chains were found to appear HLA-restricted, with HLA associations seemingly driven largely by CMV exposure. In a later analysis, about 16,000 TCR beta sequences were associated with specific HLA alleles at a false discovery rate of 0.05. The classifier was reported to diagnose cytomegalovirus status with high specificity and sensitivity in both the original cohort and the validation cohort. A further reported finding was that TCR beta sequences accurately predicted the HLA-A and HLA-B alleles for most subjects in the first cohort. In this cohort, only TCR beta chains were sequenced, and detectable features were limited by the absence of alpha or paired-chain data. A total of about 150 TCR beta chains were listed by the study as associated with cytomegalovirus. An association between a missense DCLRE1C variant and V-gene and J-gene trimming of TCR beta chains was found in a later genetic analysis and replicated in an independent cohort. According to the authors, the approach could potentially be generalized to other disease states and immunological phenotypes.

This clone was observed a single time. It has no known antigen specificity. No base quality values were provided; no much bigger clone lies one nucleotide off. The sequence was obtained from a man aged 25-45 years in good health and CMV-seropositive. This receptor chain uses TRBV6-1 and TRBJ2-7; TRBD1 fits 10 bases in the junction. Sequenced material: PBMCs. CDR3 sequence: CASSVTDRGGYEQYF. Read as DNA, the sequence is TGTGCCAGCAGTGTAACGGACAGGGGGGGATACGAGCAGTACTTC.